The 2 T cell receptor beta chains below were found in one sample sequenced in a study of cytomegalovirus exposure and HLA in healthy donors. Amplification used 60 Vbeta primers and 13 Jbeta primers. Measured with immunoSEQ multiplex PCR; TCRdb has only the in-frame clones, and not every one. The sample yields more than 100,000 clones, approximately 87% seen once. Sequencing input: PBMCs. These receptors were obtained from a man between 40 and 49 years old in good health and CMV-seronegative.

The V gene is TRBV19, the J gene TRBJ2-1, with 9 positions matching TRBD1. The V and J ends lost 0 bases and 8 bases, in that order; junction bases with no gene match: 8. Germline lookup yields CDR1 LNHDA and CDR2 SQIVND (reference sequence). The CDR3 is made up of 16 amino acids. CDR3 amino acids: CASSIDLGQGLDEQFF. CDR3 nucleotides: TGTGCCAGTAGTATAGATCTAGGACAGGGGTTGGATGAGCAGTTCTTC.

A few counts support this clone. The rearrangement joins TRBV9 to TRBJ2-7; TRBD2 might be the D (6 bases). The CDR3 runs to 14 residues. The V gene lost 2 bases and the J gene lost 2 bases, with 11 bases spanning the gap. The germline V gene has CDR1 SGDLS and CDR2 YYNGEE. CDR3 in DNA: TGTGCCAGCAGCGTCACTAGCAGCACCTACGAGCAGTACTTC. This gives the protein CASSVTSSTYEQYF.